These 14 T cell receptor beta chains were sequenced from one sample in a study of blood T cell repertoires in COVID-19. Clones were read by immunoSEQ multiplex PCR, and TCRdb kept only the in-frame ones, dropping some. Among around 200,000 clones listed, about 83% were seen once. The specimen sequenced was peripheral blood. The receptors stem from a woman aged 18-29 years who had recovered from COVID-19.

This clone was recorded only once. V and J are TRBV5-4 and TRBJ2-2, with TRBD2 matching over 9 bases. The J segment lost 9 bases and the V segment lost 2 bases, leaving 23 bases of the junction unmatched. The CDR3 covers 20 residues. The germline CDR1 and CDR2 sequences are SGHNT and YYREEE (reference sequence). The CDR3 loop is CASSFSFLAGAYQDGRELFF. CDR3 nucleotide sequence: TGTGCCAGCAGCTTCTCCTTCTTAGCGGGAGCTTATCAGGACGGCCGGGAGCTGTTTTTT.

The CDR3 here is CASSETRNQPQHF. In DNA form, the CDR3 reads TGTGCCAGCAGTGAAACGCGAAACCAGCCCCAGCATTTT. The V gene is TRBV2, the J gene TRBJ1-5; D remains ambiguous. The CDR3 consists of 13 residues. Trimming left V 2 bases short and J 7 bases short, with 9 bases between. CDR1 and CDR2 from the germline V gene are SNHLY and FYNNEI.

The CDR3 nucleotides read TGTGCCAGCAGCTTAGGCGCGGGCACAGATACGCAGTATTTT. Its translation is CASSLGAGTDTQYF. The chain is built from TRBV11-2 and TRBJ2-3; D remains ambiguous. V shed 1 base and J shed 1 base, with 6 bases lying between them. Germline V CDR1 and CDR2: SGHAT, FQNNGV. CDR3 length equals 14 residues.

The chain couples TRBV19 to TRBJ1-2; maybe TRBD1 (5 bases). V dropped 5 bases and J dropped 1 base, with 20 bases sitting between them. Germline V gene lookup returns CDR1 LNHDA and CDR2 SQIVND (reference sequence). This CDR3 contains 17 residues. CDR3 sequence (DNA): TGTGCCAGTAGTCTTAGACAGTTGACGTCCTTTAACTATGGCTACACCTTC. Translating it yields CASSLRQLTSFNYGYTF.

This clone was observed many times. This rearrangement joins TRBV9 to TRBJ2-5, with 11 nucleotides matching TRBD2. V lost 2 bases to trimming and J lost 1 base; unmatched junction nucleotides: 4. The CDR3 sequence is 16 residues long. Germline V gives CDR1 SGDLS, CDR2 YYNGEE. The CDR3: CASSVGTSGFQETQYF. CDR3 coding DNA: TGTGCCAGCAGCGTGGGGACTAGCGGATTCCAAGAGACCCAGTACTTC.

This rearrangement joins TRBV11-3 to TRBJ2-2; 10 bases line up with TRBD1. V shed 4 bases, J shed 5 bases, and the junction held 4 bases outside the gene matches. The CDR3 loop spans 15 amino acids. Germline loops: CDR1 SGHNT, CDR2 YENEEA. Here the CDR3 reads CASSSRQGATGELFF. CDR3 DNA: TGTGCCAGCAGCTCAAGACAGGGGGCAACCGGGGAGCTGTTTTTT.

V usage is TRBV5-1 and J usage is TRBJ2-5; 13 nucleotides align to TRBD2. CDR1 and CDR2 from the germline V gene are SGHRS and YFSETQ. Trimming at V came to 4 bases and at J to 1 base, leaving 4 bases not matched to a gene. The CDR3 runs 16 residues. The CDR3 DNA is TGCGCCAGCAGCCCACTAGCGGGGGGGCCCCAAGAGACCCAGTACTTC. This translates into CASSPLAGGPQETQYF.

This chain joins TRBV7-2 and TRBJ2-5; D possibly corresponds to TRBD2 (5 bases). This CDR3 comprises 16 residues. Germline values: CDR1 SGHTA, CDR2 FQGNSA. V dropped 5 bases and J dropped 3 bases, with 19 bases sitting between them. CDR3 in DNA: TGTGCCAGCAGCACTAGACACCCAACTACCAAAGAGACCCAGTACTTC. It is translated as CASSTRHPTTKETQYF. The full variable domain, rest sourced from reference TRBV7-2 and TRBJ2-5, is GAGVSQSPSNKVTEKGKDVELRCDPISGHTALYWYRQSLGQGLEFLIYFQGNSAPDKSGLPSDRFSAERTGGSVSTLTIQRTQQEDSAVYLCASSTRHPTTKETQYFGPGTRLLVL.

The gene calls are TRBV28 and TRBJ2-5, with 9 positions matching TRBD1. This CDR3 comprises 15 residues. Losses at the gene ends were 0 bases for V and 2 bases for J; bases not matched to a gene: 1. Looked up from germline, CDR1 is MDHEN and CDR2 is SYDVKM. CDR3 DNA sequence: TGTGCCAGCAGTTTATGGGGGACAGGGCAAGAGACCCAGTACTTC. As protein: CASSLWGTGQETQYF.

The chain recombines TRBV6-5 with TRBJ1-6; D gene uncertain. CDR3 length: 15 residues. Trimming shortened V by 6 bases and J by 7 bases, and 16 bases separated the two germline ends. Per the germline V gene, CDR1 is MNHEY and CDR2 is SVGAGI. CDR3 nucleotides: TGTGCCAGCAGGGACTCCCAAGTTTACAATTCACCCCTCCACTTT. Amino acids: CASRDSQVYNSPLHF.

This chain joins TRBV27 and TRBJ1-5; no definite D call. CDR3 length: 15 amino acids. From germline, CDR1 is MNHEY and CDR2 SMNVEV (reference sequence). Trimming left V 3 bases short and J 0 bases short, with 9 bases between. CDR3: CASSLGSYSNQPQHF. The CDR3 bases are TGTGCCAGCAGTTTGGGCAGTTATAGCAATCAGCCCCAGCATTTT.

This chain connects TRBV4-1 to TRBJ1-1, with 8 bases aligning to TRBD1. CDR1 is MGHRA, CDR2 YSYEKL, per germline. Germline trimming cut 3 bases from V and 3 bases from J; bases unmatched to any gene: 6. CDR3 length equals 15 residues. CDR3 nucleotide sequence: TGCGCCAGCAGCCACAGAGACAGGGGTGACACTGAAGCTTTCTTT. Encoded protein: CASSHRDRGDTEAFF.

This chain joins TRBV9 and TRBJ1-6; 7 bases line up with TRBD1. Germline CDR1 SGDLS, CDR2 YYNGEE. The ends lost 4 bases at V and 9 bases at J; junction bases unmatched: 10. The CDR3 has 15 amino acids. As DNA, the CDR3 is TGTGCCAGCAGCACCGCGGGACAGAGAGGTTCACCCCTCCACTTT. It encodes CASSTAGQRGSPLHF.

Details on this clone: The same CDR3 arises from other DNA sequences in this sample as well. This chain uses TRBV11-3 with TRBJ2-2, with 11 bases lining up with TRBD2. There are 14 residues in the CDR3. The germline V gene has CDR1 SGHNT and CDR2 YENEEA. V lost 5 bases, J lost 4 bases, and 0 bases stayed unmatched. DNA of the CDR3: TGTGCCAGCAGCCTAGCGGGGGGCACCGGGGAGCTGTTTTTT. This translates into CASSLAGGTGELFF.